This entry lists 21 T cell receptor beta chains sequenced from one sample in a study of CD8+ T cells in alopecia areata. Following extraction, RNA underwent reverse transcription to cDNA, which served as the sequencing template. Profiled with immunoSEQ multiplex PCR; TCRdb holds only in-frame clones, not every one. The sample records about 120,000 clones, 53% being singletons. Noted treatment: oral pan-JAK inhibitor, 5-10 mg twice daily. The sample was CD4+ T cells sorted from blood, taken at week 4, from a patient treated with tofacitinib. All receptors come from a human donor with alopecia areata.

This clone was counted a few times. The V gene is TRBV5-1, the J gene TRBJ1-1, with 7 bases aligning to TRBD1. The CDR3 length is 12 residues. The germline V gene has CDR1 SGHRS and CDR2 YFSETQ. V lost 2 bases and J lost 10; bases outside the gene matches: 5. This CDR3 is CASSFRQGVAFF. The CDR3 nucleotides read TGCGCCAGCAGCTTTCGACAGGGAGTAGCTTTCTTT.

The V and J genes are TRBV29-1 and TRBJ2-2; the match to TRBD1 covers 12 bases. CDR3 size: 16 residues. CDR1 and CDR2 (germline): SQVTM, ANQGSEA. With V trimmed by 5 bases and J by 1 base, 5 bases remained unmatched. The CDR3 protein is CSVPGQGAVNTGELFF. CDR3 coding DNA: TGCAGCGTTCCGGGACAGGGGGCTGTGAACACCGGGGAGCTGTTTTTT.

This clone was detected a few times. This sequence joins TRBV18 and TRBJ2-1; TRBD2 is a possible D gene (6 bases). Germline loops: CDR1 KGHSH, CDR2 LQKENI. Trimming removed 5 bases from V and 8 bases from J, with 16 bases in between. This CDR3 is built from 14 residues. The CDR3 sequence: CASSSYGSIDEQFF. Written as DNA, the CDR3 is TGTGCCAGCTCAAGTTACGGGAGTATCGATGAGCAGTTCTTC.

J is TRBJ2-3 and V is TRBV29-1; 10 bases line up with TRBD2. The CDR3 loop spans 14 amino acids. The ends lost 2 bases at V and 6 bases at J; junction bases unmatched: 5. Germline V gives CDR1 SQVTM, CDR2 ANQGSEA. The CDR3 region has the DNA TGCAGCGTTGAACTAGCGGGAGTCGGGGATACGCAGTATTTT. Encoded protein: CSVELAGVGDTQYF.

This clone was picked up a small number of times. J is TRBJ1-1 and V is TRBV19; TRBD1 is a possible D gene (6 bases). Germline V lookup: CDR1 LNHDA, CDR2 SQIVND (reference sequence). The CDR3 has 15 amino acids. V lost 4 bases and J 5 bases, leaving 17 bases between the germline ends. CDR3 nucleotide sequence: TGTGCCAGTAGTAGCGTTGGGGGGGCGCGTACTGAAGCTTTCTTT. This translates into CASSSVGGARTEAFF.

A few counts support this clone. The V gene is TRBV4-1, the J gene TRBJ1-1, with no clear D. Germline CDR1 and CDR2: MGHRA and YSYEKL. The CDR3 is 14 residues long. Trimming removed 1 base from V and 4 bases from J, with 10 bases in between. CDR3 protein: CASSQGGSGTEAFF. CDR3 coding DNA: TGCGCCAGCAGCCAAGGAGGAAGCGGCACTGAAGCTTTCTTT.

The chain recombines TRBV4-2 with TRBJ2-5; D assignment may be TRBD1 or TRBD2 (5 bases each). CDR3 length equals 16 residues. V shed 4 bases and J shed 5 bases, with 20 bases lying between them. Germline V gene sequence: CDR1 LGHNA, CDR2 YNFKEQ. CDR3: CASSPARTQEGETQYF. The CDR3 nucleotides read TGTGCCAGCAGCCCCGCTCGGACCCAAGAGGGGGAGACCCAGTACTTC.

The rearrangement joins TRBV11-2 to TRBJ2-5, with D maybe TRBD1 (5 bases). The V gene lost 4 bases and the J gene lost 5 bases, with 14 bases spanning the gap. CDR3 length: 14 residues. Germline V lookup: CDR1 SGHAT, CDR2 FQNNGV. Written as DNA, the CDR3 is TGTGCCAGCAGCTCCTTTTTGGGGCTGGAGACCCAGTACTTC. Protein: CASSSFLGLETQYF.

This rearrangement joins TRBV2 to TRBJ2-7; D remains unclear. CDR3 length: 11 residues. Germline V gene sequence: CDR1 SNHLY, CDR2 FYNNEI. The V end lost 4 bases, the J end lost 5 bases, and 6 bases lay between the germline ends. CDR3 residues: CASSAWDEQYF. The CDR3 bases are TGTGCCAGCAGTGCCTGGGACGAGCAGTACTTC.

The chain has TRBV4-1 and TRBJ2-7, with 10 nucleotides matching TRBD2. CDR3 length: 17 amino acids. With V trimmed by 1 base and J by 2 bases, 8 bases remained unmatched. The germline V gene encodes CDR1 MGHRA and CDR2 YSYEKL. The CDR3, as DNA: TGCGCCAGCAGCCAAGCTAGCGGGAGTAAAGGGGCCTACGAGCAGTACTTC. Amino acids: CASSQASGSKGAYEQYF.

The DNA for the CDR3 is TGTGCCAGCAGGGACCCGGGACAGATACCAGATACGCAGTATTTT. It encodes CASRDPGQIPDTQYF. The V and J genes are TRBV2 and TRBJ2-3; 7 bases are a match to TRBD1. CDR1 SNHLY and CDR2 FYNNEI come from the germline V gene. J gave up 4 bases and V 6 bases, and 10 bases lay outside the gene matches. The CDR3 loop spans 15 amino acids.

This clone has just a few counts. The rearrangement uses TRBV2 and TRBJ1-1; 9 bases line up with TRBD1. Germline CDR1 and CDR2: SNHLY and FYNNEI. V lost 6 bases and J lost 5; bases outside the gene matches: 7. This CDR3 is built from 14 residues. The CDR3 nucleotides are TGTGCCAGCAGACTGACAGGGGGAAGGACTGAAGCTTTCTTT. Translated, it gives CASRLTGGRTEAFF.

The chain joins TRBV29-1 to TRBJ1-3; D might be TRBD1 (5 bases). CDR3 length: 14 amino acids. CDR1 and CDR2 from the germline V gene are SQVTM and ANQGSEA. The germline V and J ends were trimmed by 6 bases and 4 bases, with 16 bases remaining between them. CDR3 coding DNA: TGCAGCGTCCTTCAAGGGGCAGCGGGAAACACCATATATTTT. Encoded protein: CSVLQGAAGNTIYF.

A word on this clone: In the same sample, other DNA sequences code for this CDR3. This sequence joins TRBV9 and TRBJ2-1, with a weak D call TRBD1 (6 bases). Germline V CDR1 and CDR2: SGDLS, YYNGEE. V was clipped by 2 bases and J by 4 bases, with 7 bases between them. This CDR3 has 13 residues. Here the CDR3 reads CASSVGQYNEQFF. The CDR3 DNA is TGTGCCAGCAGCGTCGGACAGTACAATGAGCAGTTCTTC.

A few counts support this clone. V usage is TRBV18 and J usage is TRBJ2-7; no clear D gene. This CDR3 region has 12 residues. Deletions cut 2 bases from V and 6 bases from J, with 8 bases between. The germline CDR1 and CDR2 sequences are KGHSH and LQKENI. The CDR3 loop reads CASSPAEGEQYF. The CDR3 bases are TGTGCCAGCTCACCAGCGGAAGGCGAGCAGTACTTC.

This clone came up a few times. The J gene is TRBJ2-2, the V gene TRBV7-8; the D is unclear. V was clipped by 5 bases and J by 6 bases, with 10 bases between them. Germline lookup yields CDR1 SGHVS and CDR2 FQNEAQ. This CDR3 region has 13 residues. DNA for the CDR3: TGTGCCAGCAGCCAACTTGGCCCCGGGGAGCTGTTTTTT. Its protein is CASSQLGPGELFF.

A single count supports this clone. The V and J genes are TRBV30 and TRBJ1-5; weak D call: TRBD1 (6 bases). CDR3 length: 16 residues. The germline V and J ends were trimmed by 1 base and 6 bases, with 19 bases remaining between them. CDR1 is GTSNPN, CDR2 SVGIG, per germline (reference sequence). DNA for the CDR3: TGTGCCTGGAGTGCCCCCGGCGGGGGGCTCGGTCAGCCCCAGCATTTT. It translates to CAWSAPGGGLGQPQHF.

V usage is TRBV2 and J usage is TRBJ2-5, with 8 bases matching TRBD2. The germline CDR1 and CDR2 sequences are SNHLY and FYNNEI. The CDR3 is 14 amino acids. The V segment lost 6 bases and the J segment 2 bases; nucleotides outside the gene matches: 5. The CDR3 DNA sequence: TGTGCCAGCAGAGGGACTAGACTACAAGAGACCCAGTACTTC. Its translation is CASRGTRLQETQYF.

The rearrangement joins TRBV29-1 to TRBJ1-5; 7 nucleotides line up with TRBD1. The germline V gene has CDR1 SQVTM and CDR2 ANQGSEA. Losses at the gene ends were 4 bases for V and 3 bases for J; bases not matched to a gene: 6. The CDR3 loop spans 14 amino acids. This CDR3 is CSVAGQGDNQPQHF. CDR3 in DNA: TGCAGCGTTGCGGGGCAGGGGGACAATCAGCCCCAGCATTTT.

This clone turned up a few times. The chain has TRBV5-1 and TRBJ1-6, with 8 positions matching TRBD1. CDR3 length: 14 residues. Germline V lookup: CDR1 SGHRS, CDR2 YFSETQ. J lost 8 bases, V lost 4 bases, and 5 bases had no gene match. The CDR3 region is CASSLGTGHSPLHF. The CDR3 nucleotides read TGCGCCAGCAGCCTCGGGACAGGACATTCACCCCTCCACTTT.

This clone turned up a few times. The rearrangement joins TRBV29-1 to TRBJ2-5; no clear D gene. Trimming pared 5 bases from V and 5 bases from J, leaving 12 bases between. Germline assignment: CDR1 SQVTM and CDR2 ANQGSEA. The CDR3 sequence is 12 residues long. CDR3 loop: CSVRSGTETQYF. DNA for the CDR3: TGCAGCGTTCGGTCGGGTACGGAGACCCAGTACTTC.